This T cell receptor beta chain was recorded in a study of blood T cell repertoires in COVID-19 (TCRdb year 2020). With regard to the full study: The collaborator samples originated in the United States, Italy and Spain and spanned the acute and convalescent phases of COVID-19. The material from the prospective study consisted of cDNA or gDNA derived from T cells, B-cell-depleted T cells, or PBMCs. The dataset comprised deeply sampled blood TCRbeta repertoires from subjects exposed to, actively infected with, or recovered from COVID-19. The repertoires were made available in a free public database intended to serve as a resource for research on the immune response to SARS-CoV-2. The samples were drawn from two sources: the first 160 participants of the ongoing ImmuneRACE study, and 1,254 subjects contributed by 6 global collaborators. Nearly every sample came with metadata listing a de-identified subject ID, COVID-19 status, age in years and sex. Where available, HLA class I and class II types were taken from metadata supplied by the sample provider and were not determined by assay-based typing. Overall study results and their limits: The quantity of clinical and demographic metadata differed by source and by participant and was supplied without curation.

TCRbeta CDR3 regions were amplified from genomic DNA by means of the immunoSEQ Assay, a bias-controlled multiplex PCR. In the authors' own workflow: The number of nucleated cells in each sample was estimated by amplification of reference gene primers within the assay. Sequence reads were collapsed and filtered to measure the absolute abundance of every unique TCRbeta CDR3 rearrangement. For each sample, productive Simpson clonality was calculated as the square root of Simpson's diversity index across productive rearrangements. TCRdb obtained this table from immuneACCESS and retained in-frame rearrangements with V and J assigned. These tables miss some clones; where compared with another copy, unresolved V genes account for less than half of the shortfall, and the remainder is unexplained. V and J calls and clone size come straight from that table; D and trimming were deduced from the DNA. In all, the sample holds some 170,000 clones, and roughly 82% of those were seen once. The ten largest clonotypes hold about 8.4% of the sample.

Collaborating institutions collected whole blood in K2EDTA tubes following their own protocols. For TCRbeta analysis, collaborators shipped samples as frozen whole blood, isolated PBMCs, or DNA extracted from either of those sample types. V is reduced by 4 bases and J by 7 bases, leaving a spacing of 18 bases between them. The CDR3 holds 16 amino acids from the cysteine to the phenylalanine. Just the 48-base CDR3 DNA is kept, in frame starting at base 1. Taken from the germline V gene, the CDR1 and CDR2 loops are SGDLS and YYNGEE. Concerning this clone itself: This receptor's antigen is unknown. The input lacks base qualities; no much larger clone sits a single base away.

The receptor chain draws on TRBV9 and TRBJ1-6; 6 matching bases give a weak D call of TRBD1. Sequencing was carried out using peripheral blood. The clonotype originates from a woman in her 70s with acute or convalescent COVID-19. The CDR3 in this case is CASSKDGGTRNSPLHF. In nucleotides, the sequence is TGTGCCAGCAGCAAGGACGGGGGGACACGCAATTCACCCCTCCACTTT.